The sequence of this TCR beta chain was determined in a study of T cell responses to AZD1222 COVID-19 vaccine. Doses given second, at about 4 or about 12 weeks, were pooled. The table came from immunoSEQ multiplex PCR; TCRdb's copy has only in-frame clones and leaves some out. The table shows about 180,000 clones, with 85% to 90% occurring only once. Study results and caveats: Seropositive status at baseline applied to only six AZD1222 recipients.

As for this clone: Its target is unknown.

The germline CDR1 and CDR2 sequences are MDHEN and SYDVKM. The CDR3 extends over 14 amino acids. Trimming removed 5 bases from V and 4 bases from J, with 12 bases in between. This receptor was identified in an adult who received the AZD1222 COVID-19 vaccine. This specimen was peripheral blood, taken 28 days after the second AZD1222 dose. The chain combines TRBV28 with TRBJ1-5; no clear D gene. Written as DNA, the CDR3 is TGTGCCAGCAGTCTCCACGGAGGTAATCAGCCCCAGCATTTT. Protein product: CASSLHGGNQPQHF.